These 18 T cell receptor beta chains share one sample of origin, sequenced in a study of blood T cell repertoires in COVID-19. Produced via immunoSEQ multiplex PCR; TCRdb's table is partial and in-frame only. The sample holds some 160,000 clones, more than 75% seen once. The sequencing input was peripheral blood. The receptor source for this set is a middle-aged man who had recovered from COVID-19.

The chain combines TRBV3-1 (or the pseudogene TRBV3-2) with TRBJ1-5, with 9 bases lining up with TRBD1. Germline V gene sequence: CDR1 LGHDT, CDR2 YNNKEL (reference sequence). The CDR3 has 17 residues. Trimming at V came to 0 bases and at J to 4 bases, leaving 7 bases not matched to a gene. CDR3 DNA: TGTGCCAGCAGCCAAGATATAGGGACAGGGTGGAATCAGCCCCAGCATTTT. Encoded protein: CASSQDIGTGWNQPQHF.

The genes are TRBV7-9 and TRBJ1-2, with D perhaps TRBD1 (6 bases). Germline loops: CDR1 SEHNR, CDR2 FQNEAQ (reference sequence). The CDR3 covers 13 residues. V was pared by 2 bases and J by 4 bases, with 8 bases between. CDR3 loop: CASSLTGSYGYTF. The CDR3 nucleotides are TGTGCCAGCAGCTTAACAGGGAGCTATGGCTACACCTTC.

V usage is TRBV3-1 (or the pseudogene TRBV3-2) and J usage is TRBJ2-1; the match to TRBD2 covers 13 bases. The V gene end was trimmed by 5 bases and the J gene end by 10 bases; junction bases not matched to a gene: 11. Germline V gene lookup returns CDR1 LGHDT and CDR2 YNNKEL (reference sequence). The CDR3 length is 16 residues. The CDR3: CASSLEGTSGRVEQFF. The CDR3 DNA follows: TGTGCCAGCAGCTTGGAGGGAACTAGCGGGAGGGTAGAGCAGTTCTTC.

The chain couples TRBV9 to TRBJ2-5; D is possibly TRBD2 (5 bases). V shed 0 bases and J shed 1 base, with 16 bases lying between them. This CDR3 comprises 17 residues. Germline assignment: CDR1 SGDLS and CDR2 YYNGEE. CDR3 sequence (DNA): TGTGCCAGCAGCGTAGAACGGGGTCCCATCGGCCAAGAGACCCAGTACTTC. Translating it yields CASSVERGPIGQETQYF.

The chain carries TRBV5-4 and TRBJ2-1, with 7 nucleotides matching TRBD2. The germline V gene encodes CDR1 SGHNT and CDR2 YYREEE (reference sequence). The CDR3 extends over 15 amino acids. With V trimmed by 9 bases and J by 1 base, 10 bases remained unmatched. The CDR3, as DNA: TGTGCCATCCTAGCGGACTCTTTTTCCTACAATGAGCAGTTCTTC. This gives the protein CAILADSFSYNEQFF. Using reference TRBV5-4 and TRBJ2-1 for the parts outside the CDR3, the full variable domain is ETGVTQSPTHLIKTRGQQVTLRCSSQSGHNTVSWYQQALGQGPQFIFQYYREEENGRGNFPPRFSGLQFPNYSSELNVNALELDDSALYLCAILADSFSYNEQFFGPGTRLTVL.

The rearrangement links TRBV10-3 to TRBJ2-3, with TRBD2 matching over 10 bases. Trimming at V came to 5 bases and at J to 3 bases, leaving 5 bases not matched to a gene. Looked up from germline, CDR1 is ENHRY and CDR2 is SYGVKD. This CDR3 is built from 15 residues. The CDR3 bases are TGTGCCATCAGTACTAGCGGGATCGTGACAGATACGCAGTATTTT. Translation: CAISTSGIVTDTQYF.

The chain recombines TRBV4-3 with TRBJ2-5, with 7 bases that match TRBD1. With V trimmed by 0 bases and J by 2 bases, 3 bases remained unmatched. This CDR3 contains 15 residues. Per germline, CDR1 LGHNA and CDR2 YSLEER. The CDR3 nucleotides read TGCGCCAGCAGCCAAGAGGCCAGGGGGCAAGAGACCCAGTACTTC. Its protein is CASSQEARGQETQYF.

CDR3 sequence (DNA): TGTGCCCACAAAAGGTCACAGCACGAGCAGTACTTC. Translated, it gives CAHKRSQHEQYF. The chain has TRBV2 and TRBJ2-7; D is unclear. V was trimmed by 11 bases and J by 5 bases, leaving 16 bases between them. Looked up from germline, CDR1 is SNHLY and CDR2 is FYNNEI. This CDR3 is built from 12 residues.

This chain links TRBV9 with TRBJ1-1; D possibly corresponds to TRBD1 (6 bases). This CDR3 is built from 14 residues. V lost 3 bases, J lost 1 base, and 10 bases lay in between. Germline lookup yields CDR1 SGDLS and CDR2 YYNGEE. CDR3 sequence: CASSAGQTNTEAFF. CDR3 sequence (DNA): TGTGCCAGCAGCGCAGGACAGACGAACACTGAAGCTTTCTTT.

This chain connects TRBV4-3 to TRBJ2-1; 7 nucleotides match TRBD2. CDR1 LGHNA and CDR2 YSLEER come from the germline V gene. The V and J ends lost 3 bases and 6 bases, in that order; junction bases with no gene match: 14. The CDR3 spans 17 residues. In nucleotides, the CDR3 is TGCGCCAGCAGCCAGAATTCCGGCGGGAGTGGGGTCAATGAGCAGTTCTTC. It is translated as CASSQNSGGSGVNEQFF.

The J gene is TRBJ2-3, the V gene TRBV27; perhaps TRBD2 as D (5 bases). Germline CDR1 MNHEY, CDR2 SMNVEV (reference sequence). Between the trimmed V and J ends, which lost 1 base and 3 bases, there was a span of 17 bases. The CDR3 is 17 residues long. The CDR3 sequence is CASSLWFRGRWTDTQYF. As DNA, the CDR3 is TGTGCCAGCAGTTTATGGTTTAGAGGGCGGTGGACAGATACGCAGTATTTT.

The chain recombines TRBV7-2 with TRBJ1-2, with 12 bases aligning to TRBD1. Germline CDR1 SGHTA, CDR2 FQGNSA. V lost 6 bases, J lost 14 bases, and 10 bases stayed unmatched. The CDR3 is 13 amino acids. CDR3 protein: CASRPGTGGAGTF. The CDR3 nucleotides read TGTGCCAGCAGACCCGGGACAGGGGGCGCGGGGACCTTC.

V usage is TRBV11-2 and J usage is TRBJ2-1, with 16 nucleotides matching TRBD2. Germline CDR1 is SGHAT and CDR2 is FQNNGV. V shed 5 bases, J shed 7 bases, and the junction held 8 bases outside the gene matches. The length of the CDR3 is 17 residues. The CDR3 DNA sequence: TGTGCCAGCAGCGCGGGACTAGCGGGAGGGCCGGAGAATGAGCAGTTCTTC. Residues: CASSAGLAGGPENEQFF.

The rearrangement links TRBV19 to TRBJ2-1; 7 bases match TRBD2. CDR1 and CDR2 from the germline V gene are LNHDA and SQIVND (reference sequence). With 6 bases clipped from V and 3 bases from J, the junction kept 8 bases outside the gene matches. This CDR3 has 15 amino acids. This CDR3 reads CASRRERGGYNEQFF. The CDR3 bases are TGTGCCAGTAGACGAGAGCGGGGAGGCTACAATGAGCAGTTCTTC.

This chain uses TRBV6-1 with TRBJ1-4; 7 positions agree with TRBD1. In germline, CDR1 is MNHNS, CDR2 SASEGT. CDR3 size: 14 residues. V gave up 2 bases and J gave up 5 bases; unmatched junction bases: 2. For the CDR3, the DNA is TGTGCCAGCAGTGAAAGGGGGCTCAATGAAAAACTGTTTTTT. Amino acids: CASSERGLNEKLFF.

The chain links TRBV27 to TRBJ2-7, with a possible D match to TRBD1 (8 bases). Germline loops: CDR1 MNHEY, CDR2 SMNVEV (reference sequence). CDR3 length: 15 residues. Trimming pared 1 base from V and 3 bases from J, leaving 13 bases between. The CDR3 reads CASSLWTGRGYEQYF. The CDR3 DNA is TGTGCCAGCAGTTTATGGACAGGGAGGGGCTACGAGCAGTACTTC.

This chain joins TRBV6-5 and TRBJ1-2, with D possibly being TRBD1 (5 bases). The CDR3 is made up of 13 amino acids. CDR1 and CDR2 from the germline V gene are MNHEY and SVGAGI. V gave up 7 bases and J gave up 4 bases, with 13 bases separating them. This chain's CDR3 is CASNPARGYGYTF. The CDR3 nucleotides are TGTGCCAGCAATCCAGCAAGGGGCTATGGCTACACCTTC.

This rearrangement joins TRBV19 to TRBJ2-5; TRBD2 agrees at 12 bases. The germline CDR1 and CDR2 sequences are LNHDA and SQIVND (reference sequence). The V and J ends lost 7 bases and 5 bases, in that order; junction bases with no gene match: 11. The CDR3 contains 16 residues. This CDR3 is CASMASGGAFAETQYF. The CDR3 region has the DNA TGTGCCAGTATGGCTAGCGGGGGGGCCTTTGCTGAGACCCAGTACTTC.